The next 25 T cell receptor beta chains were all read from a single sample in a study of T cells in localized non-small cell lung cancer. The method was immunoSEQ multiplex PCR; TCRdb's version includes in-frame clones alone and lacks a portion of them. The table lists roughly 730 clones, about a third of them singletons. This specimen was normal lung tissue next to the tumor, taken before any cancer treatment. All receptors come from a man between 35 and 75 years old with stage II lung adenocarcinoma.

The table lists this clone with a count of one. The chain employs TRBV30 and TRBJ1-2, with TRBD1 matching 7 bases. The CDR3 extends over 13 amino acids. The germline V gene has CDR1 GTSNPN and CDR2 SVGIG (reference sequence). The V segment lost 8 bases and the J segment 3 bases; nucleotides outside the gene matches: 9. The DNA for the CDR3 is TGTGCCAGACGACAGGGTTTGGACTATGGCTACACCTTC. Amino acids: CARRQGLDYGYTF.

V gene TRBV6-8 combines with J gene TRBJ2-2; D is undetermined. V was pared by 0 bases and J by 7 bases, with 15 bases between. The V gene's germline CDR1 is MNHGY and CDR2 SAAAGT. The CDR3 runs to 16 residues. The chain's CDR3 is CASSYSKFSVGGELFF. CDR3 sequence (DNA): TGTGCCAGCAGTTACTCGAAATTCAGTGTAGGCGGGGAGCTGTTTTTT.

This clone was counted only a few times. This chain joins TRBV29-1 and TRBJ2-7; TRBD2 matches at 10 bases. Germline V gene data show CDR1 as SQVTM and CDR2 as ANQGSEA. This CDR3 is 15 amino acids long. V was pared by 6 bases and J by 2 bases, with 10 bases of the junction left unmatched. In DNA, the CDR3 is TGCAGCGTACCGTCGGGACTAGCGCCCACCTACGAGCAGTACTTC. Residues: CSVPSGLAPTYEQYF.

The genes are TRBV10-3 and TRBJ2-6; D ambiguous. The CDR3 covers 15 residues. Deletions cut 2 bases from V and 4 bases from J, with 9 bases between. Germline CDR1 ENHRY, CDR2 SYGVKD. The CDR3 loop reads CAISEGEDGANVLTF. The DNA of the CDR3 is TGTGCCATCAGTGAGGGAGAGGACGGGGCCAACGTCCTGACTTTC.

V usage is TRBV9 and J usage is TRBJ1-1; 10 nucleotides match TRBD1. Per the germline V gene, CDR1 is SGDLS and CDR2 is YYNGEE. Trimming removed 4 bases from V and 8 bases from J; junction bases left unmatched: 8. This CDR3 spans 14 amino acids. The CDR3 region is CASSPEDRGQEAFF. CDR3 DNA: TGTGCCAGCAGCCCAGAAGACAGGGGGCAGGAAGCTTTCTTT.

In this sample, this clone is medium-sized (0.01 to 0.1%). The CDR3 region has the DNA TGTGCCAGCAGCCGCACTAGCGGGAGGGAGGGAGAGACCCAGTACTTC. Translating it yields CASSRTSGREGETQYF. The V gene is TRBV11-3, the J gene TRBJ2-5; the match to TRBD2 covers 13 bases. CDR3 size: 16 residues. Trimming removed 5 bases from V and 4 bases from J; junction bases left unmatched: 7. In germline, CDR1 is SGHNT, CDR2 YENEEA.

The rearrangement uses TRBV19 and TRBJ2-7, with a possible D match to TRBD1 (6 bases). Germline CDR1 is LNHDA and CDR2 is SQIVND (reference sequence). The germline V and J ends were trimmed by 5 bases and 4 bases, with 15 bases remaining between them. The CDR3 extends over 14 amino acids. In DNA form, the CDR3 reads TGTGCCAGTAGTCCCCAAGGACAGTTTTACGAGCAGTACTTC. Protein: CASSPQGQFYEQYF.

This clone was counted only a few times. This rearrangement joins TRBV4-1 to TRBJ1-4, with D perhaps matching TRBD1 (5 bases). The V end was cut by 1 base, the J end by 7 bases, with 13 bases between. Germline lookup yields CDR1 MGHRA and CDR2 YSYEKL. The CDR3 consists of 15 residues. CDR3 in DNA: TGCGCCAGCAGCCAAGGTCTAGGGGTTAGTGAAAAACTGTTTTTT. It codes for CASSQGLGVSEKLFF.

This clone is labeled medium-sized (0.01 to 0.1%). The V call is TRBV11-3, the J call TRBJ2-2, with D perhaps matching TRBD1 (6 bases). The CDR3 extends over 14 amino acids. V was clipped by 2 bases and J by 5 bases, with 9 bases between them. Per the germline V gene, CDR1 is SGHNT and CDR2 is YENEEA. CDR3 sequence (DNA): TGTGCCAGCAGCTTATCAACAGGGACCGGGGAGCTGTTTTTT. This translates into CASSLSTGTGELFF.

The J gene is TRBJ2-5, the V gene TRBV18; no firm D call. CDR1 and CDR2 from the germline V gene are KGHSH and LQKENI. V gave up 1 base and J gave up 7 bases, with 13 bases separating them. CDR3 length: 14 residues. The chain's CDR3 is CASSPRTAKGTQYF. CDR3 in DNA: TGTGCCAGCTCACCACGGACCGCGAAGGGGACCCAGTACTTC.

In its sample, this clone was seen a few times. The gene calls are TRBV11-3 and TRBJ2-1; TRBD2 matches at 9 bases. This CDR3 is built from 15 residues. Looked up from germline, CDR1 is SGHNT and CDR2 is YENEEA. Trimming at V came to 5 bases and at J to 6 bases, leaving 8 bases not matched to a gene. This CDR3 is CASSKRAGGSNEQFF. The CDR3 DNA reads TGTGCCAGCAGCAAACGAGCGGGAGGAAGCAATGAGCAGTTCTTC.

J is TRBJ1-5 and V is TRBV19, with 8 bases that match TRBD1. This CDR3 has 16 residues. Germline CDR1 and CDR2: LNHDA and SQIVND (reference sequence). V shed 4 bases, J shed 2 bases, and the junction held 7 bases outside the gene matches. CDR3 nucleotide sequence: TGTGCCAGTAGTAGGAGGGGGACAGGAGGCAATCAGCCCCAGCATTTT. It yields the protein CASSRRGTGGNQPQHF.

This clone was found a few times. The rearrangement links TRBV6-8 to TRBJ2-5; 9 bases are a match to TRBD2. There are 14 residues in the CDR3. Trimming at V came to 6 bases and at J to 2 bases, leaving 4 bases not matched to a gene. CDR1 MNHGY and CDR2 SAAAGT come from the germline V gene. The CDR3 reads CASRQTSGQETQYF. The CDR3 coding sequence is TGTGCCAGCAGACAGACTAGCGGACAAGAGACCCAGTACTTC.

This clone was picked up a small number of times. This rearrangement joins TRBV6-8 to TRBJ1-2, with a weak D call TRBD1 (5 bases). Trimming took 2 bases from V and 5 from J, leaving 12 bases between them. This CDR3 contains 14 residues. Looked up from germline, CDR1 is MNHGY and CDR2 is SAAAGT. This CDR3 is CASSYDRLFYGYTF. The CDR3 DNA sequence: TGTGCCAGCAGTTACGACAGACTTTTTTATGGCTACACCTTC.

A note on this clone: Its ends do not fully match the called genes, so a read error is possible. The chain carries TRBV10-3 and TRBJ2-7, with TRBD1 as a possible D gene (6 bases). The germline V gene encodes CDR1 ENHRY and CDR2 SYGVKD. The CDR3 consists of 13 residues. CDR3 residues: CASSEGHDYEQYF. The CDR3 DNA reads TGTGCCAGCAGTGAGGGACACGACTACGAGCAGTACTTC.

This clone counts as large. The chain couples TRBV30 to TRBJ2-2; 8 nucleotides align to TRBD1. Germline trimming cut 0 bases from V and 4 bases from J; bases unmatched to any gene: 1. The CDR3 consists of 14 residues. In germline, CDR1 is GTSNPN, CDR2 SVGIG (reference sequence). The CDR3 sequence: CAWSVQGATGELFF. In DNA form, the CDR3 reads TGTGCCTGGAGTGTGCAGGGGGCCACCGGGGAGCTGTTTTTT.

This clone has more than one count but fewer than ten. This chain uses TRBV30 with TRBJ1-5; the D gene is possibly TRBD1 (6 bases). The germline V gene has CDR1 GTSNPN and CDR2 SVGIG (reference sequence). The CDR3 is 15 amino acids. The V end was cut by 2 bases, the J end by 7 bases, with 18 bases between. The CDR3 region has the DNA TGTGCCTGGAGTAAAGGGGACACCCGGGGGCAGCCCCAGCATTTT. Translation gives CAWSKGDTRGQPQHF. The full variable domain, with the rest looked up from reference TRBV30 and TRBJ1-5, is SQTIHQWPATLVQPVGSPLSLECTVEGTSNPNLYWYRQAAGRGLQLLFYSVGIGQISSEVPQNLSASRPQDRQFILSSKKLLLSDSGFYLCAWSKGDTRGQPQHFGDGTRLSIL.

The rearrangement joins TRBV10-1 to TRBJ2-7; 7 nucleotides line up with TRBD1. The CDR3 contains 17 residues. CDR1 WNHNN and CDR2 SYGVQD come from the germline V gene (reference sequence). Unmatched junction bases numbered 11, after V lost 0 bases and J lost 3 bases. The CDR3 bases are TGCGCCAGCAGTGAGTCGGTATTAGTGGACAGGTACTACGAGCAGTACTTC. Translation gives CASSESVLVDRYYEQYF.

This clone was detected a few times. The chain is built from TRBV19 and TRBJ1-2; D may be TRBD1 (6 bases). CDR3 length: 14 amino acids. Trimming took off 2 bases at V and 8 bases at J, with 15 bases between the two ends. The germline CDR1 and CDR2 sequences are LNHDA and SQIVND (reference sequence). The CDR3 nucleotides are TGTGCCAGTAGTATACCGGGCAGGGGATGGGGCTACACCTTC. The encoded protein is CASSIPGRGWGYTF.

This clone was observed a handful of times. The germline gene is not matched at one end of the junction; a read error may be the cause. The CDR3 protein is CASSDSLTGGFYGYTF. Here the CDR3 DNA reads TGTGCCAGCAGTGACTCCTTGACAGGGGGATTCTATGGCTACACCTTC. This rearrangement joins TRBV6-8 to TRBJ1-2; 9 bases are shared with TRBD1. Germline CDR1 and CDR2: MNHGY and SAAAGT. CDR3 length: 16 residues.

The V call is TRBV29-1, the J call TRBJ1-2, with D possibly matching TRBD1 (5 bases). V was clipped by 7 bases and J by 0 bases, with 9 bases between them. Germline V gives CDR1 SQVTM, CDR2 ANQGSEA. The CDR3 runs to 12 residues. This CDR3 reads CSGDSTNYGYTF. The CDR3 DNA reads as TGCAGCGGTGACAGTACTAACTATGGCTACACCTTC.

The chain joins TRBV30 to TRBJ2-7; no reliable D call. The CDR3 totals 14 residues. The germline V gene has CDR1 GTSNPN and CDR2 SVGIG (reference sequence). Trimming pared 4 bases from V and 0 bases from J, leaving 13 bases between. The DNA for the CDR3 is TGTGCCTGGAACAAAATTCCCAGCTCCTACGAGCAGTACTTC. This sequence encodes CAWNKIPSSYEQYF.

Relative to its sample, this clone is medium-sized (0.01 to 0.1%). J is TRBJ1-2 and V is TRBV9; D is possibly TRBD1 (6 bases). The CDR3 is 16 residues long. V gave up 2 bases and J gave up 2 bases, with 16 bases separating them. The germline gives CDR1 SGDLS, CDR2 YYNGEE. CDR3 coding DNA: TGTGCCAGCAGCGTGGACAGCCAAACCGACAACTATGGCTACACCTTC. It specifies CASSVDSQTDNYGYTF.

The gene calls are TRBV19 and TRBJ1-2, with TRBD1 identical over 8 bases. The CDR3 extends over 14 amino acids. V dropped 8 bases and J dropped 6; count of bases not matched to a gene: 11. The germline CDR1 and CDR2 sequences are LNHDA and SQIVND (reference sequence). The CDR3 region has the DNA TGTGCCAGTCGGACAGGGACAACTTCAGATGGCTACACCTTC. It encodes CASRTGTTSDGYTF.

The DNA of the CDR3 is TGCAGCGTTCCGGGACTAGCGGTCCTACTCCAGAGCACAGATACGCAGTATTTT. As protein: CSVPGLAVLLQSTDTQYF. The chain links TRBV29-1 to TRBJ2-3; TRBD2 agrees at 11 bases. The V and J ends lost 5 bases and 0 bases, in that order; junction bases with no gene match: 13. Germline CDR1 is SQVTM and CDR2 is ANQGSEA. This CDR3 is built from 18 residues.